The 13 T cell receptor beta chains in this list originate from one sample, sequenced in a study of blood T cell repertoires in COVID-19. The data were produced by immunoSEQ multiplex PCR, yet TCRdb's version contains in-frame clones alone and is incomplete. The sample contains 130,000 to 150,000 clones, 65% to 85% of which appear only once. The sequenced sample was peripheral blood. The receptors were gathered from a man aged 60-69 years with active or convalescent COVID-19.

The rearrangement links TRBV7-6 to TRBJ1-6; no definite D call. V was trimmed by 2 bases and J by 4 bases, leaving 9 bases between them. This CDR3 comprises 15 residues. The germline V gene encodes CDR1 SGHVS and CDR2 FNYEAQ. CDR3: CASSLKTEYNSPLHF. In DNA, the CDR3 is TGTGCCAGCAGCTTAAAAACAGAATATAATTCACCCCTCCACTTT. Full variable domain (missing parts from reference TRBV7-6 and TRBJ1-6): GAGVSQSPRYKVTKRGQDVALRCDPISGHVSLYWYRQALGQGPEFLTYFNYEAQQDKSGLPNDRFSAERPEGSISTLTIQRTEQRDSAMYRCASSLKTEYNSPLHFGNGTRLTVT.

The rearrangement joins TRBV5-1 to TRBJ2-1; TRBD1 aligns across 9 bases. Looked up from germline, CDR1 is SGHRS and CDR2 is YFSETQ. V dropped 3 bases and J dropped 4; count of bases not matched to a gene: 8. The CDR3 runs to 16 residues. CDR3 region: CASSSTGGAGYNEQFF. Here the CDR3 DNA reads TGCGCCAGCAGCTCAACAGGGGGCGCAGGGTACAATGAGCAGTTCTTC.

The V call is TRBV27, the J call TRBJ2-1; 7 nucleotides agree with TRBD2. V shed 5 bases, J shed 8 bases, and the junction held 21 bases outside the gene matches. CDR1 and CDR2 (germline): MNHEY, SMNVEV (reference sequence). This CDR3 is built from 18 residues. CDR3 in amino acids: CASSPIWRGAGLEDEQFF. The CDR3 DNA reads as TGTGCCAGCAGTCCCATTTGGAGGGGAGCGGGACTTGAGGATGAGCAGTTCTTC.

The V and J genes are TRBV6-5 and TRBJ1-1; 9 bases are a match to TRBD1. V shed 6 bases, J shed 5 bases, and the junction held 10 bases outside the gene matches. The CDR3 spans 15 residues. Looked up from germline, CDR1 is MNHEY and CDR2 is SVGAGI. CDR3 sequence (DNA): TGTGCCAGCAGACGACAGACAGGGGGTCCTACTGAAGCTTTCTTT. This translates into CASRRQTGGPTEAFF.

This clone has only a few counts. V gene TRBV14 combines with J gene TRBJ1-1; no clear D. The V gene lost 0 bases and the J gene lost 3 bases, with 11 bases spanning the gap. The CDR3 consists of 15 residues. Per germline, CDR1 SGHDN and CDR2 FVKESK. DNA for the CDR3: TGTGCCAGCAGCCAAGATCTAGGAACCTACACTGAAGCTTTCTTT. This gives the protein CASSQDLGTYTEAFF.

The chain employs TRBV7-2 and TRBJ1-1; perhaps TRBD1 as D (5 bases). CDR1 and CDR2 from the germline V gene are SGHTA and FQGNSA. The CDR3 contains 14 residues. Trimming shortened V by 1 base and J by 5 bases, and 11 bases separated the two germline ends. The CDR3 nucleotides are TGTGCCAGCAGCTTAGAGGCGGGACGAACTGAAGCTTTCTTT. Its translation is CASSLEAGRTEAFF.

This clone was recorded only once. J is TRBJ1-5 and V is TRBV18; D unresolved. The CDR3 is 14 amino acids. Trimming shortened V by 4 bases and J by 0 bases, and 7 bases separated the two germline ends. The V gene's germline CDR1 is KGHSH and CDR2 LQKENI. CDR3 amino acids: CASSHGVSNQPQHF. CDR3 DNA: TGTGCCAGCTCACACGGGGTTAGCAATCAGCCCCAGCATTTT.

The genes are TRBV9 and TRBJ2-1; TRBD2 matches 7 bases. CDR1 SGDLS and CDR2 YYNGEE come from the germline V gene. The CDR3 totals 15 residues. V shed 0 bases, J shed 4 bases, and the junction held 4 bases outside the gene matches. The CDR3 DNA follows: TGTGCCAGCAGCGTAGGGACTAGGGGATACAATGAGCAGTTCTTC. It is translated as CASSVGTRGYNEQFF.

The chain links TRBV30 to TRBJ1-6; TRBD1 agrees at 11 bases. CDR3 length equals 13 residues. J was trimmed by 10 bases and V by 5 bases; bases with no gene match: 4. The germline CDR1 and CDR2 sequences are GTSNPN and SVGIG (reference sequence). CDR3 coding DNA: TGTGCCTGGTCCGGGACAGGGGGATCACCCCTCCACTTT. This codes for CAWSGTGGSPLHF.

This clone was counted only a few times. The chain carries TRBV11-3 and TRBJ2-1, with TRBD2 matching 8 bases. Germline V gene sequence: CDR1 SGHNT, CDR2 YENEEA. V was clipped by 4 bases and J by 9 bases; unmatched bases: 8. CDR3 length: 14 residues. CDR3 in amino acids: CASSSSAGVGEQFF. The DNA of the CDR3 is TGTGCCAGCAGCTCATCAGCGGGAGTGGGTGAGCAGTTCTTC.

The chain carries TRBV3-1 (or the pseudogene TRBV3-2) and TRBJ2-5, with 7 bases lining up with TRBD2. With 3 bases clipped from V and 1 base from J, the junction kept 11 bases outside the gene matches. This CDR3 is built from 17 residues. Germline V CDR1 and CDR2: LGHDT, YNNKEL (reference sequence). For the CDR3, the DNA is TGTGCCAGCAGCCAGGTTTACGGACTAGAGGCCCAAGAGACCCAGTACTTC. Amino acid sequence: CASSQVYGLEAQETQYF.

This rearrangement joins TRBV5-1 to TRBJ2-5, with a weak D call TRBD2 (6 bases). Germline CDR1 and CDR2: SGHRS and YFSETQ. The CDR3 contains 15 residues. Deletions cut 7 bases from V and 2 bases from J, with 18 bases between. The CDR3 DNA sequence: TGCGCCAGCGGATCCTCGTCCGGACTACAAGAGACCCAGTACTTC. It codes for CASGSSSGLQETQYF.

This chain links TRBV28 with TRBJ1-1, with unresolved D. From germline, CDR1 is MDHEN and CDR2 SYDVKM. Deletions cut 3 bases from V and 10 bases from J, with 15 bases between. CDR3 length equals 13 residues. CDR3 coding DNA: TGTGCCAGCAGTTTTGGGCTCTGGGTGGGAGCTTTCTTT. Encoded protein: CASSFGLWVGAFF.